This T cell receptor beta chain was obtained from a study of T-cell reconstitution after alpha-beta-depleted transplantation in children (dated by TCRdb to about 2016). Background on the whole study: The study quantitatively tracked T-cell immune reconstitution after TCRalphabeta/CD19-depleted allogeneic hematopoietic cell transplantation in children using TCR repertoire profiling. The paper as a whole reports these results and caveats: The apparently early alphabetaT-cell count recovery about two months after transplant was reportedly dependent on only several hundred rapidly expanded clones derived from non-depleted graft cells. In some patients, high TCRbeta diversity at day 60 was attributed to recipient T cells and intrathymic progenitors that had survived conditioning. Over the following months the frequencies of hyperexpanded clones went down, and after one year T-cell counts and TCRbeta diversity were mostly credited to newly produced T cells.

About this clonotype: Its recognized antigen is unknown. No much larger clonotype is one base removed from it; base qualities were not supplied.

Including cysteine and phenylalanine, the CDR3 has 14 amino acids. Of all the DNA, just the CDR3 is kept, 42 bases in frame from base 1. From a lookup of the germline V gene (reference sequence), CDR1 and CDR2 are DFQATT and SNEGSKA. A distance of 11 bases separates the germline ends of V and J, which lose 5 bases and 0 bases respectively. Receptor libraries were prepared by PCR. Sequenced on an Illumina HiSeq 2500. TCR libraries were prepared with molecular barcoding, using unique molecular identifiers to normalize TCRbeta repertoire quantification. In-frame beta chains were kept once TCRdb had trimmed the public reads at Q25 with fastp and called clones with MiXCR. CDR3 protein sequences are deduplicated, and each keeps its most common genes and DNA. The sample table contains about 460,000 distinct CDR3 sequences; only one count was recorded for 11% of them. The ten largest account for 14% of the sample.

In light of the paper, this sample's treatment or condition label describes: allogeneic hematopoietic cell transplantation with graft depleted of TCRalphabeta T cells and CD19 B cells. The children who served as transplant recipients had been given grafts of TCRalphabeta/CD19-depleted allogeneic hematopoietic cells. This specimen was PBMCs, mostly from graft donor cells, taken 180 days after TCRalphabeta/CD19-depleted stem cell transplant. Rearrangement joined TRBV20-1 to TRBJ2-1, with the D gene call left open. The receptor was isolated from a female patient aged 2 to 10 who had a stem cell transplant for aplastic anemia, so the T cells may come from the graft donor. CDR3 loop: CSAGVASSYNEQFF. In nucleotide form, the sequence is TGCAGTGCTGGGGTTGCTAGCTCCTACAATGAGCAGTTCTTC.